These T cell receptor beta chains were read from a single sample in a study of blood T cells in healthy people across ages. Each CDR3 protein is one row after TCRdb ran MiXCR on the 5' RACE reads. The sample holds 1.5 million to 2 million distinct CDR3 sequences; 40% to 55% are singletons and the top ten take roughly 2%. The sequenced material came from blood. These receptors all stem from a woman aged 40 to 50 in good health. The CDR3 runs from the conserved cysteine through the conserved F or W. Each record gives: D gene, J gene, V gene, clone size, CDR3 DNA, CDR3 protein. The D gene is left open where the match is weak. Part of the rows lack a size; the others show once, few, many or a class for expanded clones.

TRBD2	TRBJ2-5	TRBV4-2	few	TGTGCCAGCAGCCCCGGACTAGCGGGGACTCAGTACCAAGAGACCCAGTACTTC	CASSPGLAGTQYQETQYF
-	TRBJ2-7	TRBV5-1	-	TGCGCCAGCAGCTATTCCTCCCGGGGAGAGCAGTACTTC	CASSYSSRGEQYF
TRBD1	TRBJ2-2	TRBV4-3	-	TGCGCCAGCAGCACCACGGCAGGGGGCGGGGAGCTGTTTTTT	CASSTTAGGGELFF
-	TRBJ2-3	TRBV20-1	-	TGCAGTGCTTTGGGTGGTGACACAGATACGCAGTATTTT	CSALGGDTDTQYF
-	TRBJ2-1	TRBV7-2	few	TGTGCCAGCAGCCAAAGCTCGACAGGATACAATGAGCAGTTCTTC	CASSQSSTGYNEQFF
TRBD2	TRBJ2-4	TRBV4-3	-	TGCGCCAGCAGCCTTTCACATACAGGCGGGGGGGCGGCCAAAAACATTCAGTACTTC	CASSLSHTGGGAAKNIQYF
-	TRBJ2-5	TRBV12-3/TRBV12-4	-	TGTGCCAGCAAGGCGGAGACCCAGTACTTC	CASKAETQYF
-	TRBJ1-2	TRBV4-3	-	TGCGCCAGCAGCCCAGACCCTGGGGGTAGCTATGGCTACACCTTC	CASSPDPGGSYGYTF
TRBD1	TRBJ2-3	TRBV7-9	few	TGTGCCAGCAGCCCCCGGACAGGGCTAGTCCTCACAGATACGCAGTATTTT	CASSPRTGLVLTDTQYF
-	TRBJ1-2	TRBV3-1	-	TGTGCCAGCAGTCAAGAGCCAAGGAACTACACCTTC	CASSQEPRNYTF
TRBD1	TRBJ2-7	TRBV20-1	few	TGCAGTGCTAGTTTTGGGACAGGGCTGTACGAGCAGTACTTC	CSASFGTGLYEQYF